These T cell receptor beta chains were read from a single sample in a study of blood T cell repertoires in COVID-19. Using immunoSEQ multiplex PCR, the repertoire was profiled, and TCRdb retains in-frame clones only, with some absent. The sample includes about 120,000 clones, around 81% of them seen just once. Sequencing input: peripheral blood. The receptors were gathered from a human donor in a cohort sampled during active COVID-19. CDR3s leave out the opening cysteine and the closing phenylalanine or tryptophan. Clone size appears in some rows only: once, few, many, or a class for an expanded clone.

CDR3aa	v_gene	j_gene	abundance
SGGQGAMNTEAF	TRBV29-1	TRBJ1-1	.
ASSSGTGNAYGYT	TRBV19	TRBJ1-2	.
ARGPLASGANVLT	TRBV2	TRBJ2-6	.
ASSPVGEGEKLF	TRBV5-8	TRBJ1-4	.
ASSHPGNYGYT	TRBV19	TRBJ1-2	.
SASGTGGYGYT	TRBV20-1	TRBJ1-2	.
ASSPEADTQY	TRBV18	TRBJ2-3	.
MSRVQETQY	TRBV20-1	TRBJ2-5	once
ASSSRGLPRIGYEQY	TRBV21-1	TRBJ2-7	.
ASSQGGQSRGYT	TRBV4-1	TRBJ1-2	.
ASSQARQGQYGNRENTIY	TRBV4-2	TRBJ1-3	.
ASSAGTGGIEQY	TRBV9	TRBJ2-7	.
ASSQAADSLDTQY	TRBV4-3	TRBJ2-3	.
ASSPGVDQPQH	TRBV7-9	TRBJ1-5	.
ASGTANYNSPLH	TRBV27	TRBJ1-6	.
SVELPGETQY	TRBV29-1	TRBJ2-5	.
ASSPGTGNNQPQH	TRBV28	TRBJ1-5	.
ASSQTEDTQY	TRBV5-1	TRBJ2-3	.
ASSLMSGSYNEQF	TRBV7-9	TRBJ2-1	.
ASMVTGSDIQY	TRBV19	TRBJ2-4	.
ASSQADSGGYT	TRBV4-3	TRBJ1-2	.
ASSIGGSYEQY	TRBV19	TRBJ2-7	.
ASSFGVWEASLTQY	TRBV28	TRBJ2-5	.
ASSSRVDGNYGYT	TRBV9	TRBJ1-2	.
ASSYKEGPYGYT	TRBV11-2	TRBJ1-2	.
ASSQDRASGMPYEQY	TRBV3-1/TRBV3-2	TRBJ2-7	.
ARSLMRTSGDTRVGEQF	TRBV5-3	TRBJ2-1	.
ASSQDGTSACTDTQY	TRBV4-3	TRBJ2-3	.
ASSLAGLGTQY	TRBV5-4	TRBJ2-3	.
ASKGQFESGELF	TRBV7-9	TRBJ2-2	.
ASSPGLQETQY	TRBV11-2	TRBJ2-5	.
ASSPREQGITYHTEAF	TRBV19	TRBJ1-1	.
ATSDSQLAGGRNEQF	TRBV24-1	TRBJ2-1	.
AWSGDRISEKLF	TRBV30	TRBJ1-4	.
ASKLADSYEQY	TRBV28	TRBJ2-7	few
ASSRGRLDQETQY	TRBV19	TRBJ2-5	once
ASSAGFSQPDEKLF	TRBV7-2	TRBJ1-4	.
ASSGGQGHQPQH	TRBV2	TRBJ1-5	few
ASSTPSGQLSSYEQY	TRBV5-5	TRBJ2-7	.
ASSSGQIYEQY	TRBV11-2	TRBJ2-7	.
AWSVRSGANVLT	TRBV30	TRBJ2-6	.
ASSPGTSYEQY	TRBV12-3/TRBV12-4	TRBJ2-7	.
ASSELFPGTGTYEQY	TRBV2	TRBJ2-7	.
ASSVGGDSTYEQY	TRBV9	TRBJ2-7	.
ASSLSYYSGNTIY	TRBV5-6	TRBJ1-3	.
ASSVDRDYGYT	TRBV28	TRBJ1-2	.
ASSWGQLMNTEAF	TRBV18	TRBJ1-1	.
ASTPGQSYNEQF	TRBV5-1	TRBJ2-1	.
ASSPGQGGNSPLH	TRBV3-1/TRBV3-2	TRBJ1-6	.
ASSYTGSADQPQH	TRBV5-1	TRBJ1-5	few
AWSGGPRAEAF	TRBV30	TRBJ1-1	few
ATSRVESPSGDGANVLT	TRBV15	TRBJ2-6	many
ASSYPFAGTGYT	TRBV6-2/TRBV6-3	TRBJ1-2	.
ASSVGLRGARDEQY	TRBV9	TRBJ2-7	.